This T cell receptor (beta chain) was identified during a study of early T cells in non-severe SARS-CoV-2 infection. Study-level background: Bulk RNA taken from unsorted whole blood was sequenced, leaving chains unpaired.

Trimming took 2 bases from V and 7 from J, leaving 11 bases between them. CDR1 and CDR2 (germline): WSHSY, SAAADI. CDR3 size: 13 residues. Concerning this clonotype itself: What it recognizes is unknown.

Notes on the study in general: VDJdb matches were skewed toward anti-spike CD8 T cell responses.

Individual cDNA molecules each received unique molecular identifiers attached to them. From the 5' RACE reads, TCRdb called clonotypes with MiXCR, one entry per CDR3 protein. The table records tens of thousands of distinct CDR3 sequences, around 6% of them present only once. Sequencing was carried out using whole blood. The sequence was collected from an adult who was a healthcare worker with PCR-confirmed SARS-CoV-2 infection or an uninfected control (not recorded which). The chain carries TRBV10-2 and TRBJ2-5; the D is unclear. For the CDR3, the DNA is TGCGCCAGCAGTGAGGTTGCCCGAGGGACCCAGTACTTC. As protein: CASSEVARGTQYF.